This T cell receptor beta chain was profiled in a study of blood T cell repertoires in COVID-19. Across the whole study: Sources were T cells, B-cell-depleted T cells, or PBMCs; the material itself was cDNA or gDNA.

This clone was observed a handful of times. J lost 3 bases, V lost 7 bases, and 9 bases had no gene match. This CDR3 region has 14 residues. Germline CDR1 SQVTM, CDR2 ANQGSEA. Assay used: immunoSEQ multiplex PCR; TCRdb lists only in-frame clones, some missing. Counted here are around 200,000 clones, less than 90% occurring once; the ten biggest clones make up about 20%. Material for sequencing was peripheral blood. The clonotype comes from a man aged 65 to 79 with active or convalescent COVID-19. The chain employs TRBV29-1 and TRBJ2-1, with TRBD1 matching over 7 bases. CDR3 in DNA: TGCAGCGCATCTGGACAGGACAACTACAATGAGCAGTTCTTC. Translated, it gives CSASGQDNYNEQFF.